This T cell receptor (beta chain) was retrieved from a study of beta chain features in type 1 diabetes. Study conclusions and caveats: The study found moderately but significantly shorter TCRB CDR3s in all four CD4+ subsets of Type 1 diabetes patients.

About this clone itself: Its target is not known.

Investigators reverse transcribed all isolated RNA, so they sequenced expressed TCRB transcripts. Some clones are missing from TCRdb's copy, which holds only in-frame ones; the method was immunoSEQ multiplex PCR. The sample shows some 350,000 clones, around 9.6% of them seen only once. The CDR3 runs 15 residues. Germline values: CDR1 MNHEY, CDR2 SMNVEV (reference sequence). Trimming pared 7 bases from V and 6 bases from J, leaving 19 bases between. The receptor was derived from a man aged 25-40 years with type 1 diabetes. Sequenced input: central memory CD4+ T cells from blood. The chain employs TRBV27 and TRBJ2-4, with a possible D match to TRBD2 (7 bases). CDR3 residues: CASKLKGGAGNIQYF. The CDR3 DNA reads TGTGCCAGCAAACTCAAGGGGGGGGCGGGAAACATTCAGTACTTC.